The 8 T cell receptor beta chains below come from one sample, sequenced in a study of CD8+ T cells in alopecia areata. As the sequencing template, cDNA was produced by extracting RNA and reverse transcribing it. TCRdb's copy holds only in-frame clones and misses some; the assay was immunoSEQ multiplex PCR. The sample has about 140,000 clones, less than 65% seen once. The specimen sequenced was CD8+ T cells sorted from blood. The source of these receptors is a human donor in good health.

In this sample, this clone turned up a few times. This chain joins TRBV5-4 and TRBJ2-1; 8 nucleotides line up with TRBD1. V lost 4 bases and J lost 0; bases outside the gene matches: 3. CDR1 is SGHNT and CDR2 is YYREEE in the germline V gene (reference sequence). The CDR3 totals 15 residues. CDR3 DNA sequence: TGTGCCAGCAGCCGACAGGGGCTCTCCTACAATGAGCAGTTCTTC. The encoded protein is CASSRQGLSYNEQFF.

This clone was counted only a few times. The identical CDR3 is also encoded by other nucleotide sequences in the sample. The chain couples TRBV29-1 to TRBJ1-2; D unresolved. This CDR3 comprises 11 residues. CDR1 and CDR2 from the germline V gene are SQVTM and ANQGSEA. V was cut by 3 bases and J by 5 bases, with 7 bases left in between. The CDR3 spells CSVEGRYGYTF. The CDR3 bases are TGCAGCGTTGAGGGGAGGTATGGCTACACCTTC. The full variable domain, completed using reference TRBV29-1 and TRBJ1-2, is SAVISQKPSRDICQRGTSLTIQCQVDSQVTMMFWYRQQPGQSLTLIATANQGSEATYESGFVIDKFPISRPNLTFSTLTVSNMSPEDSSIYLCSVEGRYGYTFGSGTRLTVV.

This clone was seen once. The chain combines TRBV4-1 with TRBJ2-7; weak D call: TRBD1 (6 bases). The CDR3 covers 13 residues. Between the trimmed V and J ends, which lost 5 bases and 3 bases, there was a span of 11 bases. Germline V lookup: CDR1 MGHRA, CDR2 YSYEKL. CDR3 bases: TGCGCCAGCAGCTCCGGACAGAGCTACGAGCAGTACTTC. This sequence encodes CASSSGQSYEQYF.

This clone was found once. The CDR3 loop is CAWNFGGLAYEQYF. CDR3 nucleotides: TGTGCCTGGAATTTTGGCGGGCTAGCCTACGAGCAGTACTTC. V and J are TRBV30 and TRBJ2-7; possibly TRBD2 for D (5 bases). From germline, CDR1 is GTSNPN and CDR2 SVGIG (reference sequence). The CDR3 is 14 residues long. Trimming removed 4 bases from V and 2 bases from J, with 15 bases in between.

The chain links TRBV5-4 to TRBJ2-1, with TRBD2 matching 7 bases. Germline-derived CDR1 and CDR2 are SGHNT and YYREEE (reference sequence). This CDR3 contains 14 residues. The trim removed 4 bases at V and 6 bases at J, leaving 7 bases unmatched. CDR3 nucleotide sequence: TGTGCCAGCAGCCTAGGCGGGAGCTCCAATGAGCAGTTCTTC. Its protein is CASSLGGSSNEQFF.

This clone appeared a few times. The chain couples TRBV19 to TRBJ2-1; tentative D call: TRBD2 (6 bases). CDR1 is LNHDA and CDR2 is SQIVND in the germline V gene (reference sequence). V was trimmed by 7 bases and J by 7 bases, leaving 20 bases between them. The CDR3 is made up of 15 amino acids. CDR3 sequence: CASTWRGSSGNEQFF. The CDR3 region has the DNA TGTGCCAGTACTTGGCGGGGATCGAGCGGGAATGAGCAGTTCTTC.

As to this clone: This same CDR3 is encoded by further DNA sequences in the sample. CDR3 loop: CASSVDGNNQPQHF. CDR3 sequence (DNA): TGTGCCAGCAGCGTTGATGGGAACAATCAGCCCCAGCATTTT. The chain couples TRBV9 to TRBJ1-5; D unclear. Germline loops: CDR1 SGDLS, CDR2 YYNGEE. Deletions cut 2 bases from V and 3 bases from J, with 9 bases between. This CDR3 contains 14 residues.

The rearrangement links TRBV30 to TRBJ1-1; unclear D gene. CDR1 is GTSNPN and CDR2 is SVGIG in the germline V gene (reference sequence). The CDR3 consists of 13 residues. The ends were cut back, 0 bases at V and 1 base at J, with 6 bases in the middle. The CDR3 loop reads CAWSVGRNTEAFF. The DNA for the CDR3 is TGTGCCTGGAGTGTAGGTCGGAACACTGAAGCTTTCTTT.